The TCR beta chain under discussion was sequenced for a study of cytomegalovirus exposure and HLA in healthy donors. Overall study findings and caveats: Beyond CMV serostatus, there was no information to go on about immune exposure.

The PCR contained 60 Vbeta and 13 Jbeta primers. The repertoire was sequenced with immunoSEQ multiplex PCR; TCRdb's copy has only in-frame clones and lacks some. The sample holds 81,000 or so clones, roughly 60% seen once. As concerns this clone: Its antigen remains unidentified.

V lost 1 base and J lost 8, with 14 bases in between. Germline CDR1 reads SEHNR; CDR2 reads FQNEAQ (reference sequence). The CDR3 sequence is 14 residues long. V and J are TRBV7-9 and TRBJ1-1; D is unresolved. The clonotype originates from a woman aged 25-40 years in good health and CMV-seropositive. Sequences were obtained from PBMCs. CDR3 sequence reads: CASSLGGIGQEAFF. In DNA form, the CDR3 reads TGTGCCAGCAGCTTAGGAGGGATTGGCCAAGAAGCTTTCTTT.